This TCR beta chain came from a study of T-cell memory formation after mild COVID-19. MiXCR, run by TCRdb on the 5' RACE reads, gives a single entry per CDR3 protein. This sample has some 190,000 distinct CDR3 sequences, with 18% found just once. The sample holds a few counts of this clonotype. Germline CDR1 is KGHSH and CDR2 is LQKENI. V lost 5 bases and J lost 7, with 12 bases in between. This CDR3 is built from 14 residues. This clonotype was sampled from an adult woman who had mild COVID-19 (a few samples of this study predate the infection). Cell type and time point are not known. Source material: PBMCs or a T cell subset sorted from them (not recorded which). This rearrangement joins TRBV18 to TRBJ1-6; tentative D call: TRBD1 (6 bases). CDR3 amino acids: CASSADRKNSPLHF. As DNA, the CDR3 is TGTGCCAGCTCAGCGGACAGAAAGAATTCACCCCTCCACTTT.